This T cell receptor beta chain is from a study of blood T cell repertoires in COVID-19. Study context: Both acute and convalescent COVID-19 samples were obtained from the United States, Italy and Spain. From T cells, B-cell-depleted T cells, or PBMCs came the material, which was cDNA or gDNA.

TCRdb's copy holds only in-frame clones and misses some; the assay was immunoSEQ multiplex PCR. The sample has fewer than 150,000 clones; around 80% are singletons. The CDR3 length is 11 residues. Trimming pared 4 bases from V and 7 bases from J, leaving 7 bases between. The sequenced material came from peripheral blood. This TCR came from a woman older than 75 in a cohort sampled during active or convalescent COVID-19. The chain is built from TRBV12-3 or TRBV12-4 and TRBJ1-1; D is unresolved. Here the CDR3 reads CASSSIVEAFF. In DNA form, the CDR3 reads TGTGCCAGCAGTTCCATAGTTGAAGCTTTCTTT.